A single sample is the source of the 18 T cell receptor beta chains below, sequenced in a study of T cell repertoires in cytomegalovirus infection (dated by TCRdb to about 2019). The sample was run on an Illumina HiSeq 1500. Clones were called with MiXCR by TCRdb after fastp trimmed the public reads at Q25, and only in-frame beta chains were retained. All rows with the same CDR3 protein become a single entry with the most common DNA and genes. The sample table shows about 230,000 distinct CDR3 sequences, and approximately 7% are seen once. Around 6% of the sample belongs to the ten largest clones. The sequencing input was PBMCs. Receptor source: a human donor in good health (CMV status not recorded). Some clones in this sample may be carry-over from other donors' samples.

This clonotype was observed many times. This sequence joins TRBV6-2 or TRBV6-3 and TRBJ1-5, with 8 bases identical to TRBD1. Looked up from germline, CDR1 is MNHEY and CDR2 is SVGEGT. The length of the CDR3 is 13 residues. V shed 5 bases and J 5 bases; nucleotides not matched to a gene: 2. The CDR3 region has the DNA TGTGCCAGCAGTGGACAGGGCGATCAGCCCCAGCATTTT. Protein product: CASSGQGDQPQHF.

This clonotype was seen many times. J is TRBJ1-1 and V is TRBV25-1; D is perhaps TRBD1 (6 bases). With 4 bases removed from V and 4 bases from J, the gap between germline ends came to 25 bases. Germline CDR1 MGHDK, CDR2 SYGVNS. CDR3 length: 18 residues. CDR3 residues: CASSAPPGLPGVGTEAFF. The CDR3 coding sequence is TGTGCCAGCAGTGCCCCTCCCGGGCTTCCAGGGGTAGGCACTGAAGCTTTCTTT.

This clonotype has a count of ten or more. The chain links TRBV11-2 to TRBJ2-7; the match to TRBD1 covers 8 bases. CDR3 length equals 15 residues. Germline CDR1 and CDR2: SGHAT and FQNNGV. Trimming cost V 4 bases and J 5 bases; bases outside gene matches: 10. The DNA for the CDR3 is TGTGCCAGCAGCTCCCCCCGACAGGGGAATAACGAGCAGTACTTC. As protein: CASSSPRQGNNEQYF. The full variable domain, rest sourced from reference TRBV11-2 and TRBJ2-7, is EAGVAQSPRYKIIEKRQSVAFWCNPISGHATLYWYQQILGQGPKLLIQFQNNGVVDDSQLPKDRFSAERLKGVDSTLKIQPAKLEDSAVYLCASSSPRQGNNEQYFGPGTRLTVT.

The rearrangement joins TRBV7-9 to TRBJ2-1, with TRBD2 matching over 8 bases. The CDR3 spans 15 residues. CDR1 SEHNR and CDR2 FQNEAQ come from the germline V gene (reference sequence). The ends lost 5 bases at V and 4 bases at J; junction bases unmatched: 7. CDR3 sequence (DNA): TGTGCCAGCAGCGCCCGGGGGGGGATTTACAATGAGCAGTTCTTC. It encodes CASSARGGIYNEQFF.

This clonotype has at least ten counts. The V call is TRBV5-1, the J call TRBJ2-3; TRBD2 matches at 9 bases. J was trimmed by 1 base and V by 1 base; bases with no gene match: 4. CDR3 length equals 16 residues. Germline V gene lookup returns CDR1 SGHRS and CDR2 YFSETQ. CDR3 in DNA: TGCGCCAGCAGCTTGTTCTCTAGCGGGGGCACAGATACGCAGTATTTT. Protein: CASSLFSSGGTDTQYF.

In its sample, this clonotype was seen many times. The V gene is TRBV29-1, the J gene TRBJ2-3, with D possibly being TRBD1 (5 bases). The CDR3 is 12 amino acids. Trimming pared 7 bases from V and 2 bases from J, leaving 10 bases between. Germline CDR1 SQVTM, CDR2 ANQGSEA. Here the CDR3 reads CSGRQSTDTQYF. In DNA form, the CDR3 reads TGCAGCGGACGACAGTCCACAGATACGCAGTATTTT.

This clonotype was found many times. V usage is TRBV7-9 and J usage is TRBJ2-1; D unresolved. CDR3 length: 14 amino acids. The germline gives CDR1 SEHNR, CDR2 FQNEAQ (reference sequence). V shed 0 bases and J shed 4 bases, with 7 bases lying between them. The CDR3 here is CASSLAGSYNEQFF. DNA of the CDR3: TGTGCCAGCAGCTTAGCGGGCTCGTACAATGAGCAGTTCTTC.

Ten or more counts support this clonotype. CDR3 sequence (DNA): TGTGCCAGCAGTCCTACCGGACGGGGCCGTTACGAGCAGTACTTC. Its protein product is CASSPTGRGRYEQYF. The chain combines TRBV7-2 with TRBJ2-7; D is possibly TRBD1 or TRBD2 (5 bases each). V was cut by 6 bases and J by 4 bases, with 19 bases left in between. The CDR3 covers 15 residues. The germline gives CDR1 SGHTA, CDR2 FQGNSA.

This clonotype appeared many times. The chain has TRBV20-1 and TRBJ2-7; unclear D gene. CDR3 length: 12 amino acids. The germline gives CDR1 DFQATT, CDR2 SNEGSKA (reference sequence). Trimming shortened V by 8 bases and J by 1 base, and 12 bases separated the two germline ends. CDR3 sequence: CSCRTASYEQYF. Here the CDR3 DNA reads TGCAGTTGCCGGACGGCTTCCTACGAGCAGTACTTC.

This clonotype was found many times. CDR3: CASSDSSGGGGDTGELFF. DNA for the CDR3: TGTGCCAGCAGTGATTCCTCGGGGGGGGGGGGCGACACCGGGGAGCTGTTTTTT. The chain links TRBV2 to TRBJ2-2, with 8 bases identical to TRBD2. The junction had 12 bases not matched to a gene; V was cut back by 3 bases and J by 3 bases. This CDR3 has 18 residues. Germline loops: CDR1 SNHLY, CDR2 FYNNEI. Complete variable domain (other parts from reference TRBV2 and TRBJ2-2): EPEVTQTPSHQVTQMGQEVILRCVPISNHLYFYWYRQILGQKVEFLVSFYNNEISEKSEIFDDQFSVERPDGSNFTLKIRSTKLEDSAMYFCASSDSSGGGGDTGELFFGEGSRLTVL.

This clonotype was picked up many times. One end of the junction does not line up with germline, which may come from a read error. This chain links TRBV7-7 with TRBJ2-2, with TRBD2 identical over 10 bases. This CDR3 is built from 16 residues. The germline CDR1 and CDR2 sequences are SSHAT and FNYEAQ (reference sequence). CDR3 sequence: CASSFLAGENTGELFF. CDR3 bases: TGTGCTAGCAGCTTCCTAGCGGGGGAGAACACCGGGGAGCTGTTTTTT.

This clonotype showed up many times. The chain combines TRBV5-4 with TRBJ2-7; the D gene could be TRBD1 or TRBD2 (5 bases each). V was shortened by 4 bases and J by 3 bases, with 11 bases between the two germline ends. Germline values: CDR1 SGHNT, CDR2 YYREEE (reference sequence). This CDR3 has 13 amino acids. This chain's CDR3 is CASSLRDGYEQYF. The CDR3 region has the DNA TGTGCCAGCAGCCTTCGGGACGGCTACGAGCAGTACTTC. Combining the CDR3 with reference TRBV5-4 and TRBJ2-7 gives the whole variable domain ETGVTQSPTHLIKTRGQQVTLRCSSQSGHNTVSWYQQALGQGPQFIFQYYREEENGRGNFPPRFSGLQFPNYSSELNVNALELDDSALYLCASSLRDGYEQYFGPGTRLTVT.

This clonotype came up many times. This CDR3 is CAWREADRNTEAFF. Written as DNA, the CDR3 is TGTGCCTGGAGAGAGGCCGACAGGAACACTGAAGCTTTCTTT. The genes are TRBV30 and TRBJ1-1; a possible D gene is TRBD1 (5 bases). CDR1 GTSNPN and CDR2 SVGIG come from the germline V gene (reference sequence). This CDR3 region has 14 residues. The V gene lost 3 bases and the J gene lost 1 base, with 12 bases spanning the gap.

This clonotype was counted many times. The chain carries TRBV18 and TRBJ1-3; TRBD1 is a possible D gene (5 bases). The CDR3 is 19 residues long. Trimming shortened V by 3 bases and J by 0 bases, and 21 bases separated the two germline ends. Germline V gives CDR1 KGHSH, CDR2 LQKENI. The CDR3 spells CASSPYRGRQRSSGNTIYF. The CDR3, as DNA: TGTGCCAGCTCACCCTATCGAGGCAGACAGAGATCCTCTGGAAACACCATATATTTT.

The table lists this clonotype with many counts. V is TRBV25-1 and J is TRBJ2-1; TRBD2 matches 7 bases. Germline CDR1 is MGHDK and CDR2 is SYGVNS. The CDR3 spans 16 residues. Losses at the gene ends were 3 bases for V and 3 bases for J; bases not matched to a gene: 8. In DNA, the CDR3 is TGTGCCAGCAGTGAGAACGCGGGGGTCCGCTACAATGAGCAGTTCTTC. Translation gives CASSENAGVRYNEQFF.

This clonotype was picked up many times. V usage is TRBV7-2 and J usage is TRBJ2-2, with unresolved D. Per germline, CDR1 SGHTA and CDR2 FQGNSA. The ends were cut back, 3 bases at V and 6 bases at J, with 11 bases in the middle. There are 14 residues in the CDR3. CDR3 bases: TGTGCCAGCAGCTTTGGGTGGACCGCCGGGGAGCTGTTTTTT. This codes for CASSFGWTAGELFF.

The rearrangement uses TRBV28 and TRBJ2-2, with 10 bases lining up with TRBD2. This CDR3 comprises 16 residues. V dropped 4 bases and J dropped 7; count of bases not matched to a gene: 9. Germline V lookup: CDR1 MDHEN, CDR2 SYDVKM. The CDR3 loop is CASSSSGGAVIGELFF. CDR3 DNA: TGTGCCAGCAGTTCAAGCGGGGGGGCGGTCATCGGGGAGCTGTTTTTT.

V and J are TRBV25-1 and TRBJ1-6; D is unclear. V lost 6 bases to trimming and J lost 8 bases, with 17 bases between them. There are 15 residues in the CDR3. Looked up from germline, CDR1 is MGHDK and CDR2 is SYGVNS. In DNA form, the CDR3 reads TGTGCCAGCAGAGAAGGCGGCAGTGAAGATTCACCCCTCCACTTT. Protein sequence: CASREGGSEDSPLHF.